This TCR beta chain comes out of a study of regulatory T cells in long-lasting Graves disease. Libraries of TCR beta came from iRepertoire HTBI primers plus Arm-PCR of CDR3 regions. MiXCR was run by TCRdb on the multiplex PCR reads, yielding one entry per CDR3 protein. Of about half a million distinct CDR3 sequences in the sample, 12% were seen once. Germline V gives CDR1 LNHNV, CDR2 YYDKDF (reference sequence). V lost 1 base and J lost 9, with 6 bases in between. The CDR3 is 11 residues long. Documented time point: newly diagnosed GD, antithyroid drugs for less than 3 months. Following extraction of RNA from PBMCs, that RNA was used to make the TCR library. In the case of this clonotype: This may arise from a read error, as a much more abundant clone is one base away.

The same data also contributed to another study, on T cells in Graves' hyperthyroidism and ophthalmopathy.

The source of this sequence is a woman aged 30 to 39 with Graves disease. The sample here was peripheral blood mononuclear cells (PBMCs), taken at new diagnosis, from a patient treated with antithyroid drugs. This chain uses TRBV15 with TRBJ1-1; a weak D match, TRBD1 (5 bases). CDR3 DNA: TGTGCCACCAGCAGAGGGGGCCAAGCTTTCTTT. Translation gives CATSRGGQAFF.